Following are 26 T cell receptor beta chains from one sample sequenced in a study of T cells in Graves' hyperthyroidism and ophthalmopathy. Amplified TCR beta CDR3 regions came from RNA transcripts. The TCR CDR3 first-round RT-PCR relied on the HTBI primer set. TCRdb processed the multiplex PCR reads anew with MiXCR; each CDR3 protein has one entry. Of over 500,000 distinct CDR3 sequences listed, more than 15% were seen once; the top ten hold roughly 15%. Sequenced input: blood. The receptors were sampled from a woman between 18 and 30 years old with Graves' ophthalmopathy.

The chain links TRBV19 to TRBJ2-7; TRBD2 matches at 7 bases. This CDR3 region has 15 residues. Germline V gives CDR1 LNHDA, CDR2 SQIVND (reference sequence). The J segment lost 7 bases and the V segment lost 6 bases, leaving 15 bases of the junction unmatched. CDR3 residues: CASRPAGVSINEQYF. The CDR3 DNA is TGTGCCAGTAGACCGGCGGGAGTGTCCATAAATGAGCAGTACTTC. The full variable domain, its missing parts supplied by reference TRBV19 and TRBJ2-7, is DGGITQSPKYLFRKEGQNVTLSCEQNLNHDAMYWYRQDPGQGLRLIYYSQIVNDFQKGDIAEGYSVSREKKESFPLTVTSAQKNPTAFYLCASRPAGVSINEQYFGPGTRLTVT.

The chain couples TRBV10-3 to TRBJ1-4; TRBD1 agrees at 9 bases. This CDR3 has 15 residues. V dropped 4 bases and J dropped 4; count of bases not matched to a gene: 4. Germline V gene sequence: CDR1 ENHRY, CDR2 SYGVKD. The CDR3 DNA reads TGTGCCATCAGTGGTGGGACAGGGAATAATGAAAAACTGTTTTTT. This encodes CAISGGTGNNEKLFF.

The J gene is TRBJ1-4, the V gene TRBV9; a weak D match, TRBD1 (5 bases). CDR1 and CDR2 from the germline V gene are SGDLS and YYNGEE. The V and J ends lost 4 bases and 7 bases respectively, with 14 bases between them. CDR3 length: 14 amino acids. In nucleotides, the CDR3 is TGTGCCAGCAGCACCAGTTTAGACAGTGAAAAACTGTTTTTT. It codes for CASSTSLDSEKLFF.

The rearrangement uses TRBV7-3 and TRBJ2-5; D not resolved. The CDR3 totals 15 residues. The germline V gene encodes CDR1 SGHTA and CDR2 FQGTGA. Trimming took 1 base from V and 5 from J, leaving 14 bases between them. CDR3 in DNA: TGTGCCAGCAGCTTAATGCCTGGCTACGAGGAGACCCAGTACTTC. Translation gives CASSLMPGYEETQYF.

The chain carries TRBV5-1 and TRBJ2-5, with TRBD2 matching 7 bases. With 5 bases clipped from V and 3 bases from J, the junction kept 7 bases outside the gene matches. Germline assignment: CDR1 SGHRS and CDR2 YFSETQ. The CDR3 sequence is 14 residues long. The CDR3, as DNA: TGCGCCAGCAGTGTCGGGACTACGAAAGAGACCCAGTACTTC. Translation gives CASSVGTTKETQYF.

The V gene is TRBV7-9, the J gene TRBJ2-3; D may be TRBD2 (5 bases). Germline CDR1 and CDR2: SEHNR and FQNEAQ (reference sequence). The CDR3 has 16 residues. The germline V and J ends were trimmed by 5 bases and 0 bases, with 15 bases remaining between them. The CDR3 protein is CASSTTRASSTDTQYF. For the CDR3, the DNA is TGTGCCAGCAGCACAACTAGGGCTTCTAGCACAGATACGCAGTATTTT. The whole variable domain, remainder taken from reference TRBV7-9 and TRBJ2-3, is DTGVSQNPRHKITKRGQNVTFRCDPISEHNRLYWYRQTLGQGPEFLTYFQNEAQLEKSRLLSDRFSAERPKGSFSTLEIQRTEQGDSAMYLCASSTTRASSTDTQYFGPGTRLTVL.

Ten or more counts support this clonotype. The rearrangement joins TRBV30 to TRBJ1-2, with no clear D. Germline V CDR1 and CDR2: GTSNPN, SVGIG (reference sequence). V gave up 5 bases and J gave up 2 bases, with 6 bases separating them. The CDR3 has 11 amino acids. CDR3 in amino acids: CAWAKNYGYTF. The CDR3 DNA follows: TGTGCCTGGGCAAAGAACTATGGCTACACCTTC.

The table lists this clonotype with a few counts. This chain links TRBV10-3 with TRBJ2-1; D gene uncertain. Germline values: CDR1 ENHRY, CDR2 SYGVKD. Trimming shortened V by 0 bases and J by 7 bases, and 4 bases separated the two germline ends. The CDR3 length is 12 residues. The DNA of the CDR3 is TGTGCCATCAGTGAGTCGGTAAATGAGCAGTTCTTC. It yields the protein CAISESVNEQFF.

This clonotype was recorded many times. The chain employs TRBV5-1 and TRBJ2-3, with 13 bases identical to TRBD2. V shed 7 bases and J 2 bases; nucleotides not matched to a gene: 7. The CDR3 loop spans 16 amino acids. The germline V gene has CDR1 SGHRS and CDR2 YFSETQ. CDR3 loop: CASQTSGGFSTDTQYF. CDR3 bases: TGCGCCAGCCAGACTAGCGGGGGGTTCTCCACAGATACGCAGTATTTT.

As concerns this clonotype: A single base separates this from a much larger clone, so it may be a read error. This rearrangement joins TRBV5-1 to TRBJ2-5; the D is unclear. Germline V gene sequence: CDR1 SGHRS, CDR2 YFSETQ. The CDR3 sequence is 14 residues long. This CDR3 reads CASSLVQPGEAQYF. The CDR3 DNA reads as TGCGCCAGCAGCTTGGTCCAACCAGGAGAGGCCCAGTACTTC. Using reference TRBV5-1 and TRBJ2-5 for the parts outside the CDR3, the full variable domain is KAGVTQTPRYLIKTRGQQVTLSCSPISGHRSVSWYQQTPGQGLQFLFEYFSETQRNKGNFPGRFSGRQFSNSRSEMNVSTLELGDSALYLCASSLVQPGEAQYFGPGTRLLVL.

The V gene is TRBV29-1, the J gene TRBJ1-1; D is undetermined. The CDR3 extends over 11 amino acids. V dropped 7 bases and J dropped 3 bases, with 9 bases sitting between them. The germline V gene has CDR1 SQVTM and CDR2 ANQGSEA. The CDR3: CSAHYYTEAFF. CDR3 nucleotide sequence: TGCAGCGCTCACTATTACACTGAAGCTTTCTTT.

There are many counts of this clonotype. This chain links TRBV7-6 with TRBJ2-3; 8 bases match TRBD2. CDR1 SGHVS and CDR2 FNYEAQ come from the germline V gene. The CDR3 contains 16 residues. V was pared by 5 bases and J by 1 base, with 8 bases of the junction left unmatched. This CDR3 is CASSPQRGRGTDTQYF. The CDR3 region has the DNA TGTGCCAGCAGCCCCCAGCGGGGGCGAGGCACAGATACGCAGTATTTT.

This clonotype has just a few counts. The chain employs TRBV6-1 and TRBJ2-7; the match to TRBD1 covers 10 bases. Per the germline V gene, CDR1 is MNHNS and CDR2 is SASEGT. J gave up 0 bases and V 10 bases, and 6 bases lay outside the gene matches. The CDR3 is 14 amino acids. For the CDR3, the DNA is TGTGCCACCTTGGACAGGGGGAACTCCTACGAGCAGTACTTC. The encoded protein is CATLDRGNSYEQYF.

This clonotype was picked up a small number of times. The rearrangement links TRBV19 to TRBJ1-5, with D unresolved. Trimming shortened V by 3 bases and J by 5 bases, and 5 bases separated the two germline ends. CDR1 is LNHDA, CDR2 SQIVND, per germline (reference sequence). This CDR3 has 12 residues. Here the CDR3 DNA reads TGTGCCAGTAGTATGTGGGATCAGCCCCAGCATTTT. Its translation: CASSMWDQPQHF.

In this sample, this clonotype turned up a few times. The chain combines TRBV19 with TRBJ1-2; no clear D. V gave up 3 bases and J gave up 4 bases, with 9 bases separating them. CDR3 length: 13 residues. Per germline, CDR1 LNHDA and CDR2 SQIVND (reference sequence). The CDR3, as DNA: TGTGCCAGTAGTATTACCCGGATCTATGGCTACACCTTC. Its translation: CASSITRIYGYTF.

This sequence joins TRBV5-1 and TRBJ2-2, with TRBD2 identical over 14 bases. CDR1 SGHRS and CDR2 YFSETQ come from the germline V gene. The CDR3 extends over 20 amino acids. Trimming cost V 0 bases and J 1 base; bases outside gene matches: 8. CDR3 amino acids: CASSLAQGGTSGGNTGELFF. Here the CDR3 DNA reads TGCGCCAGCAGCTTGGCCCAAGGCGGGACTAGCGGGGGGAACACCGGGGAGCTGTTTTTT.

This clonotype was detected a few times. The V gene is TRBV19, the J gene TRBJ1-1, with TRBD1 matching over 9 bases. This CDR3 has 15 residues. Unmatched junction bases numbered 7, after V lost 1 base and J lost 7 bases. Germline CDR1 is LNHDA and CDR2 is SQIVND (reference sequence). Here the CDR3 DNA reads TGTGCCAGTAGTATAGGGGACAGGGAGGTCGATGAAGCTTTCTTT. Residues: CASSIGDREVDEAFF.

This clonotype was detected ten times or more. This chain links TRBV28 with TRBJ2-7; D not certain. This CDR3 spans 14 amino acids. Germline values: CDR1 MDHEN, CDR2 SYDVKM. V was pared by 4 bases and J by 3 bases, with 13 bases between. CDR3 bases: TGTGCCAGCAGTTCGTTGCTGAAGGTCTACGAGCAGTACTTC. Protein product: CASSSLLKVYEQYF.

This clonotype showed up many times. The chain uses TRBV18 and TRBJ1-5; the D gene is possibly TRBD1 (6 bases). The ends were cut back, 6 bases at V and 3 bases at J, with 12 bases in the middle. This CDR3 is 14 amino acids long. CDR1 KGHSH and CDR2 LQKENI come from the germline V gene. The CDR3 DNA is TGTGCCAGCTCGCTAGACAGGCACAATCAGCCCCAGCATTTT. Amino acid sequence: CASSLDRHNQPQHF.

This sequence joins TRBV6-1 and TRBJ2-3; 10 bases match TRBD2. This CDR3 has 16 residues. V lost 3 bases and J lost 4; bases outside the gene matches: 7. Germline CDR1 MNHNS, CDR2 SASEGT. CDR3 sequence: CASSDGLAGDSDTQYF. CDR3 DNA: TGTGCCAGCAGTGACGGGCTAGCGGGAGATTCAGATACGCAGTATTTT.

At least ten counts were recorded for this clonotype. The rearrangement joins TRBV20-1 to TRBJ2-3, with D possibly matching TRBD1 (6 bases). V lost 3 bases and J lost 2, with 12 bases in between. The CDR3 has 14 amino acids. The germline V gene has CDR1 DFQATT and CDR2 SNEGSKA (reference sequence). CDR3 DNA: TGCAGTGCTAGGGAGGACAGTTTCACAGATACGCAGTATTTT. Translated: CSAREDSFTDTQYF.

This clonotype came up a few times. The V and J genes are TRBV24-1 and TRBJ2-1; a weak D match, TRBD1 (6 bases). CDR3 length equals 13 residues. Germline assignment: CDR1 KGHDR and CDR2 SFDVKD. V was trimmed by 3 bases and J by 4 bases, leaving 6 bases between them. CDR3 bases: TGTGCCACCAGTGATGGACAGTACAATGAGCAGTTCTTC. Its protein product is CATSDGQYNEQFF.

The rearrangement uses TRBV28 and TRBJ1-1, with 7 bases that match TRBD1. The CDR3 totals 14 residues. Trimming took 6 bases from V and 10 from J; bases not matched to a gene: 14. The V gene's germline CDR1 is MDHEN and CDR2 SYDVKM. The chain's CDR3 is CASSGGQGVLRAFF. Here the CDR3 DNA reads TGTGCCAGCAGCGGAGGGCAGGGGGTGCTGAGAGCTTTCTTT.

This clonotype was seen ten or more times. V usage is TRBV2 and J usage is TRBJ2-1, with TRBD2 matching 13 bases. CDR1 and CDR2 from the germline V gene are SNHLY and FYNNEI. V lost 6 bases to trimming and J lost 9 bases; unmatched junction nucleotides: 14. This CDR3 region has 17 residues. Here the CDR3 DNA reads TGTGCCAGCAGACCTCGGACTAGCGGGAGCCCGAGGGGTGAGCAGTTCTTC. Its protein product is CASRPRTSGSPRGEQFF. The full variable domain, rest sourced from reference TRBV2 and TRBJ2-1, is EPEVTQTPSHQVTQMGQEVILRCVPISNHLYFYWYRQILGQKVEFLVSFYNNEISEKSEIFDDQFSVERPDGSNFTLKIRSTKLEDSAMYFCASRPRTSGSPRGEQFFGPGTRLTVL.

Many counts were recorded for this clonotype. CDR3 in amino acids: CASSYFTSGGAYEQFF. The CDR3 nucleotides are TGTGCCAGCAGTTATTTTACTAGCGGGGGGGCATATGAGCAGTTCTTC. The V call is TRBV27, the J call TRBJ2-1, with TRBD2 matching over 13 bases. V gave up 4 bases and J gave up 8 bases; unmatched junction bases: 8. This CDR3 contains 16 residues. In germline, CDR1 is MNHEY, CDR2 SMNVEV (reference sequence).

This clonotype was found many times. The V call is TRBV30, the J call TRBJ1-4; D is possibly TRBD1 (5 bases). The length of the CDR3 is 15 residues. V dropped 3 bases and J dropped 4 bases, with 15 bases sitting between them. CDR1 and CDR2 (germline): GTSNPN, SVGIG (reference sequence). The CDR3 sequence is CAWREGRAINEKLFF. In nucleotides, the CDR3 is TGTGCCTGGAGGGAGGGACGCGCCATTAATGAAAAACTGTTTTTT. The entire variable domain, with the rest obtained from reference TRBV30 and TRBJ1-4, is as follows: SQTIHQWPATLVQPVGSPLSLECTVEGTSNPNLYWYRQAAGRGLQLLFYSVGIGQISSEVPQNLSASRPQDRQFILSSKKLLLSDSGFYLCAWREGRAINEKLFFGSGTQLSVL.